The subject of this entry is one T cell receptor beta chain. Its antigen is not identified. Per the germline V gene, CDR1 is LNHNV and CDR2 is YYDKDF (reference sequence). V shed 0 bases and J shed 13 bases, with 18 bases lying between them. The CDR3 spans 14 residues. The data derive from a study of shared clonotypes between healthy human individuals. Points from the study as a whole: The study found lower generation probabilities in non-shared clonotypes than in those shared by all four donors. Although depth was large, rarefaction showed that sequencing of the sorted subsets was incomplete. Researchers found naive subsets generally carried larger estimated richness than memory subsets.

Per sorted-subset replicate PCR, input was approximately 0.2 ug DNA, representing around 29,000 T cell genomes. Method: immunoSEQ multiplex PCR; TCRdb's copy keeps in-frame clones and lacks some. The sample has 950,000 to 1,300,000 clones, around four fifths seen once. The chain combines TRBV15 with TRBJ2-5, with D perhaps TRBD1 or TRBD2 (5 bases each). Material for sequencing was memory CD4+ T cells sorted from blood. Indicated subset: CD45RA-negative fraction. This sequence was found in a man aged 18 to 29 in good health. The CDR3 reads CATSRDQGGGPTYF. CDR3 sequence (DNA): TGTGCCACCAGCAGAGATCAGGGTGGGGGTCCCACGTACTTC. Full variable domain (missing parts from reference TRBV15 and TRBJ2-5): DAMVIQNPRYQVTQFGKPVTLSCSQTLNHNVMYWYQQKSSQAPKLLFHYYDKDFNNEADTPDNFQSRRPNTSFCFLDIRSPGLGDTAMYLCATSRDQGGGPTYFGPGTRLLVL.